The entry that follows covers one T cell receptor (beta chain) sequence. Its specificity is unknown. Trimming removed 4 bases from V and 3 bases from J; junction bases left unmatched: 10. In germline, CDR1 is SGHRS, CDR2 YFSETQ. This CDR3 has 17 amino acids. The study used treatment-naive patients who had stable or active relapsing-remitting disease as multiple sclerosis controls. Isolation of CD8+ and CD4+ T cells was performed negatively, whereas enrichment of TEMRA cells was done by FACS. This sample was taken from a study of CD8 T cells in Susac syndrome. After extraction with the RNeasy kit, about 0.5 to 1 ug of the RNA was reverse transcribed using random hexamers. TCR beta CDR3 was amplified by immunoSEQ multiplex PCR. This amplification extended across 54 Vbeta and 13 Jbeta segments. TCRdb re-derived calls from the immunoSEQ multiplex PCR reads in MiXCR, one entry per CDR3 protein. The data contain more than 250,000 distinct CDR3 sequences, about 91% of them singletons.

Broader study findings: The study recognized that the number of individuals in its TCR sequencing and HLA analysis was relatively small.

The sequencing sample was made of CD4+ T cells from PBMCs. V and J are TRBV5-1 and TRBJ2-6; 7 bases are shared with TRBD2. The receptor's source is a human donor with multiple sclerosis. The CDR3, as DNA: TGCGCCAGCAGCCCCTGGGGAGGGGCAGGTGGGGCCAACGTCCTGACTTTC. This gives the protein CASSPWGGAGGANVLTF.